This paragraph covers one T cell receptor (beta chain) sequence. The antigen remains undetermined. The PCR used 60 Vbeta and 13 Jbeta primers. TCRdb's table, derived via immunoSEQ multiplex PCR, lists solely in-frame clones and lacks some. Altogether under 250,000 clones are present, about 83% being singletons, with the ten largest covering about 1.2%. These data come from a study of cytomegalovirus exposure and HLA in healthy donors. This CDR3 has 16 residues. The germline gives CDR1 LNHDA, CDR2 SQIVND (reference sequence). After removal of 1 base from V and 6 bases from J, the junction contained 6 bases not matched to a gene. Study observations and caveats: It was shown in a later analysis that HLA-associated TCR beta chains were more clonally expanded than other, equally common chains. The authors later linked a missense DCLRE1C variant to TCR beta V- and J-gene trimming. Rarity held for most TCR sequences, but there were some public TCRs that occurred in many donors. It was approximately 170 TCR beta chains that were listed as cytomegalovirus-associated.

The chain links TRBV19 to TRBJ1-5, with 10 bases lining up with TRBD1. The source of this sequence is a human donor in good health. Sequencing was done on a sample of PBMCs. The chain's CDR3 is CASSIAGTGVGQPQHF. DNA for the CDR3: TGTGCCAGTAGTATAGCCGGGACAGGGGTGGGTCAGCCCCAGCATTTT.